The clone carrying this T cell receptor beta chain was counted many times. The antigen remains unidentified. TCRdb fed the RT-PCR reads into MiXCR, producing one record per CDR3 protein. The sample holds some 600,000 distinct CDR3 sequences; around 13% are singletons and the top ten take about 7.4%. These data are taken from a study of response to subunit inactivated influenza vaccine. Study-wide findings and caveats: The authors suggested that few new T cells are recruited per seasonal influenza vaccination.

V was clipped by 5 bases and J by 12 bases; unmatched bases: 2. The CDR3 is made up of 12 amino acids. The germline CDR1 and CDR2 sequences are MDHEN and SYDVKM. This sequence joins TRBV28 and TRBJ2-1, with TRBD2 identical over 12 bases. This clonotype was obtained from a man aged 50 to 60 who received an inactivated influenza vaccine. This specimen consisted of PBMCs from blood, obtained approximately 15 days before vaccination. CDR3: CASSPGLAGQFF. CDR3 sequence (DNA): TGTGCCAGCAGTCCGGGACTAGCGGGGCAGTTCTTC.